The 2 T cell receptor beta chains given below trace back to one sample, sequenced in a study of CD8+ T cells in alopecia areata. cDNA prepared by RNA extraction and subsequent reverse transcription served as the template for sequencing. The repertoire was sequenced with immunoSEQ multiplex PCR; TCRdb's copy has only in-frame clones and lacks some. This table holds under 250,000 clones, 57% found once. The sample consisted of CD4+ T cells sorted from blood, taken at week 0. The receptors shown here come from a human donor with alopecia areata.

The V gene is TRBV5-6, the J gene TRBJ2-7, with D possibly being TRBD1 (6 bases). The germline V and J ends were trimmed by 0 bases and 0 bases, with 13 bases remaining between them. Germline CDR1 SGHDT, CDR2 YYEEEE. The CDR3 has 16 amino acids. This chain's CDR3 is CASSLEQGTLSYEQYF. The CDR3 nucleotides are TGTGCCAGCAGCTTGGAACAGGGAACCCTCTCCTACGAGCAGTACTTC.

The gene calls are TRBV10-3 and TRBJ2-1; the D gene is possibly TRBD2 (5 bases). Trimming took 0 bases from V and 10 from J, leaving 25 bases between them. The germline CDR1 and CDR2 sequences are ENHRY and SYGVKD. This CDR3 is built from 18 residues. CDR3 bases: TGTGCCATCAGTGAGTCGTCTTCTCTGGCGGGTTTAATCCGGGAGCAGTTCTTC. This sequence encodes CAISESSSLAGLIREQFF.